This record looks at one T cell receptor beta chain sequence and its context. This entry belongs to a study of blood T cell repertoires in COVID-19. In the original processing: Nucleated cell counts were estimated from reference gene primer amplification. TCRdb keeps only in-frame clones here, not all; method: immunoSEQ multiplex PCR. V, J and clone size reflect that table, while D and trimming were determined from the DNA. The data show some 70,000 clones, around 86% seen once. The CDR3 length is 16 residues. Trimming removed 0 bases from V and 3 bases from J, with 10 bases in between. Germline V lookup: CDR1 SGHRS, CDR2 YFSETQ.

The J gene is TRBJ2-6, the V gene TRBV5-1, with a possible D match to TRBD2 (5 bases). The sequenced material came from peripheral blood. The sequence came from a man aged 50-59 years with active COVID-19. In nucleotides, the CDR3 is TGCGCCAGCAGCTTGGGAGGGTTAGGTGGGGCCAACGTCCTGACTTTC. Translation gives CASSLGGLGGANVLTF.